Sequencing of this TCR beta chain was carried out in a study of T cell responses to AZD1222 COVID-19 vaccine. TCRdb's table, derived via immunoSEQ multiplex PCR, lists solely in-frame clones and lacks some. The data show about 120,000 clones, 88% seen once. The CDR3 totals 14 residues. V shed 5 bases and J shed 5 bases, with 15 bases lying between them. The germline V gene has CDR1 SGHTA and CDR2 FQGTGA. This clone occurred once. Sequenced material: peripheral blood, taken on day 0 of AZD1222 vaccination. V and J are TRBV7-3 and TRBJ1-1, with D possibly being TRBD1 (5 bases). The source is an adult in good health. This CDR3 reads CASSTKAGVTEAFF. The DNA for the CDR3 is TGTGCCAGCAGCACAAAAGCGGGGGTTACTGAAGCTTTCTTT.